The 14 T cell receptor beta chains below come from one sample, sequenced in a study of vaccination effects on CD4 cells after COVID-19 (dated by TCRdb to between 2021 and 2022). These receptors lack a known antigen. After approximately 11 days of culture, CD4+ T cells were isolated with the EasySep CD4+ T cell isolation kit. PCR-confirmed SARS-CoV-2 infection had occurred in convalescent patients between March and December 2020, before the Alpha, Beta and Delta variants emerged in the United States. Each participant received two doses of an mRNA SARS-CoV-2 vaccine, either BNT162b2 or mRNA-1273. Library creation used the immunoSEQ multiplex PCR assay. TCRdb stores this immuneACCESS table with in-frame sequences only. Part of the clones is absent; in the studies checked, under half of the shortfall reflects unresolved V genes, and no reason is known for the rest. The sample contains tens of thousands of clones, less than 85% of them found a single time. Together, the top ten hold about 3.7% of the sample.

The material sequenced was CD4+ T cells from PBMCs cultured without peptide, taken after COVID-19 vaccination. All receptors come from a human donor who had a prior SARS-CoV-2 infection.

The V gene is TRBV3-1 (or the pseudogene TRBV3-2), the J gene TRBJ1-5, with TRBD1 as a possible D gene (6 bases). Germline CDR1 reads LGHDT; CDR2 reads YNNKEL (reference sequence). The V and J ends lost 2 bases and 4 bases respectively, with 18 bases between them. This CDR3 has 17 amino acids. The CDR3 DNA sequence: TGTGCCAGCAGCCAAAGATCTTCAGGGGAGTTGAATCAGCCCCAGCATTTT. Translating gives CASSQRSSGELNQPQHF.

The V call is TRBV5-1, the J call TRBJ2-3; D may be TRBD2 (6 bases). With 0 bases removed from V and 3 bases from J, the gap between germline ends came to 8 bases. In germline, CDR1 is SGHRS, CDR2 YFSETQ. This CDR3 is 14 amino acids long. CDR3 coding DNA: TGCGCCAGCAGCTTGGGTCTAGCGACAGATACGCAGTATTTT. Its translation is CASSLGLATDTQYF.

The CDR3 protein is CASSRWGGDKNIQYF. The CDR3 DNA reads TGTGCCAGCAGTAGGTGGGGGGGGGACAAAAACATTCAGTACTTC. The chain joins TRBV6-5 to TRBJ2-4; 7 nucleotides align to TRBD2. This CDR3 comprises 15 residues. Germline V gives CDR1 MNHEY, CDR2 SVGAGI. The junction had 7 bases not matched to a gene; V was cut back by 5 bases and J by 3 bases.

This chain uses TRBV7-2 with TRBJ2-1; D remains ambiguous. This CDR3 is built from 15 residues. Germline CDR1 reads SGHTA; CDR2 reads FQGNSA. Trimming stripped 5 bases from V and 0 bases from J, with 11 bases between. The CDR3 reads CASSISSSSYNEQFF. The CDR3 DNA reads TGTGCCAGCAGCATTTCCTCCAGCTCCTACAATGAGCAGTTCTTC.

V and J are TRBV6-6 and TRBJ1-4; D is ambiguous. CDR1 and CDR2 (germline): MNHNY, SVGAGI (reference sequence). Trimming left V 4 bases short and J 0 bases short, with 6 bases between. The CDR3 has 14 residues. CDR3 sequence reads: CASSSDATNEKLFF. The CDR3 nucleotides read TGTGCCAGCAGTTCCGATGCAACTAATGAAAAACTGTTTTTT.

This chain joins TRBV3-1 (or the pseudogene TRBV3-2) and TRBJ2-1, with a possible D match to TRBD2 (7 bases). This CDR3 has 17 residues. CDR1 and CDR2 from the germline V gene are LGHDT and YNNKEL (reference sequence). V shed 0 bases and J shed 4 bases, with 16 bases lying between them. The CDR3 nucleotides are TGTGCCAGCAGCCAAGAGGTCGGCAGGGGAGGGTACAATGAGCAGTTCTTC. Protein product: CASSQEVGRGGYNEQFF.

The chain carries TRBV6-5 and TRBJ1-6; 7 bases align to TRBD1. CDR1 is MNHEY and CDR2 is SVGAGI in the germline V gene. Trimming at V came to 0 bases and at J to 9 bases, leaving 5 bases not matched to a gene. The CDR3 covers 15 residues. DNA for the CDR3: TGTGCCAGCAGTTACTCTGCAGGGGGTATTTCACCCCTCCACTTT. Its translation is CASSYSAGGISPLHF.

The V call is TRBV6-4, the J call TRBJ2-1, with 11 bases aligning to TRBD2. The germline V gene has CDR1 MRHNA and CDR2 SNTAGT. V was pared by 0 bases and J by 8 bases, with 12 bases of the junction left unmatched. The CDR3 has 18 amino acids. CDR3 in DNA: TGTGCCAGCAGTGACTCGTTTGGGGCTAGCGGGAGGCACCATGAGCAGTTCTTC. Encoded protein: CASSDSFGASGRHHEQFF.

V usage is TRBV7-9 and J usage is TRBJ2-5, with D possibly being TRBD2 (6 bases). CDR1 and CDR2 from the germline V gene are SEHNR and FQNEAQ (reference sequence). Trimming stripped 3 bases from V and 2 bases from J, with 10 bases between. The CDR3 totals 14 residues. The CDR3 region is CASSFLAGQETQYF. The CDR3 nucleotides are TGTGCCAGCAGCTTTTTGGCGGGGCAAGAGACCCAGTACTTC. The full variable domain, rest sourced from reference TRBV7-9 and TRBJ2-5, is DTGVSQNPRHKITKRGQNVTFRCDPISEHNRLYWYRQTLGQGPEFLTYFQNEAQLEKSRLLSDRFSAERPKGSFSTLEIQRTEQGDSAMYLCASSFLAGQETQYFGPGTRLLVL.

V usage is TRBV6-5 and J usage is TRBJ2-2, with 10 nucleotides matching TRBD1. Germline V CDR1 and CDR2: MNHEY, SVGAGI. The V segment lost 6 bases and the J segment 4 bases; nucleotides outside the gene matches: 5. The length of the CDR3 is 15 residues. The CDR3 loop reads CASSPGQGGTGELFF. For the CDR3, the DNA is TGTGCCAGCAGCCCCGGACAGGGGGGCACCGGGGAGCTGTTTTTT.

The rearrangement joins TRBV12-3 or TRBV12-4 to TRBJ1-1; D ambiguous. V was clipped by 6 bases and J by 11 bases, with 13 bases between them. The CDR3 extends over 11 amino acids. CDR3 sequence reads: CASRLRSEAFF. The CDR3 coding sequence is TGTGCCAGCAGACTCCGGTCCGAGGCTTTCTTT.

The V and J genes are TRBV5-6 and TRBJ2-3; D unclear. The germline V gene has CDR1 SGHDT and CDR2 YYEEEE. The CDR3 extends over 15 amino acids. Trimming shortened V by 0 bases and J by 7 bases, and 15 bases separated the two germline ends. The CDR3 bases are TGTGCCAGCAGCTTGGTGGGTGCCCAAGGTAATACGCAGTATTTT. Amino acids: CASSLVGAQGNTQYF.

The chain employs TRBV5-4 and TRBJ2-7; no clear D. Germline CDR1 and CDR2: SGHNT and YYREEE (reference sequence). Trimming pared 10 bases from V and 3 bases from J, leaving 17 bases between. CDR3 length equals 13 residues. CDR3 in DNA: TGTGCCGGAAACCGGGCTCCCAACTACGAGCAGTACTTC. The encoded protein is CAGNRAPNYEQYF.

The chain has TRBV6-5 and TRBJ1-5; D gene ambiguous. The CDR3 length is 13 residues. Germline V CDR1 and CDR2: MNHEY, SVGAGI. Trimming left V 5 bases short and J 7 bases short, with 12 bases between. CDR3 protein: CASSRLQGQPQHF. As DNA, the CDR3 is TGTGCCAGCAGTCGTCTCCAAGGACAGCCCCAGCATTTT.